The text below deals with one T cell receptor (beta chain). Its antigen is not identified. This specimen belongs to a study of T-cell memory formation after mild COVID-19. Turning to the study itself: TCR clusters mostly belonged to single donors.

Employing constant-segment primers, 5'RACE generated TCR alpha and TCR beta cDNA libraries bearing sample barcodes and UMIs. Each CDR3 protein is one row after TCRdb ran MiXCR on the 5' RACE reads. The sample carries more than 120,000 distinct CDR3 sequences, 15% to 20% recorded once. CDR1 SNHLY and CDR2 FYNNEI come from the germline V gene. The CDR3 loop spans 15 amino acids. V lost 3 bases to trimming and J lost 4 bases, with 16 bases between them. General study points: A balance of CD4 and CD8 characterized clones contracting day 15 to 85, whereas later expanders leaned CD4+. Pre-infection memory contained some responding clones, which suggested that cross-reactive memory had joined.

V is TRBV2 and J is TRBJ2-7; D gene ambiguous. Material for sequencing was PBMCs or a T cell subset sorted from them (not recorded which). This sequence was found in an adult woman who had mild COVID-19 (a few samples of this study predate the infection). Cell type and time point are not known. CDR3 sequence reads: CASSDGSGRQYEQYF. In DNA form, the CDR3 reads TGTGCCAGCAGTGATGGGTCTGGCAGACAATACGAGCAGTACTTC.